This TCR beta chain originates from a study of blood T cell repertoires in COVID-19. Data came from immunoSEQ multiplex PCR; TCRdb stores just in-frame clones and leaves some out. Here the sample spans 200,000 to 250,000 clones, more than 75% being singletons. The trim removed 6 bases at V and 0 bases at J, leaving 11 bases unmatched. CDR3 length: 17 amino acids. Germline V CDR1 and CDR2: SNHLY, FYNNEI. V is TRBV2 and J is TRBJ2-3; 8 nucleotides match TRBD2. Material: peripheral blood. The clonotype comes from a woman in her 70s with active or convalescent COVID-19. CDR3 bases: TGTGCCAGCAGCAGGGACCGGGGGGGCCTTAGCACAGATACGCAGTATTTT. Translation gives CASSRDRGGLSTDTQYF.